This T cell receptor (beta chain) derives from a study of blood T cell repertoires in COVID-19. Study details: Some COVID-19 samples were acute and others convalescent; all came from the United States, Italy and Spain. PBMCs, B-cell-depleted T cells, or T cells provided the cDNA or gDNA that made up the material.

From germline, CDR1 is SNHLY and CDR2 FYNNEI. The CDR3 runs to 13 residues. The V gene end was trimmed by 10 bases and the J gene end by 5 bases; junction bases not matched to a gene: 10. Under the authors' procedure: By means of reference gene primer amplification, nucleated cell counts were estimated. Sequencing was performed with immunoSEQ multiplex PCR; in TCRdb, only in-frame clones are kept and a portion is missing. V and J calls and clone size are copied from that table; D and trimming were computed from the DNA. There are about 670,000 clones in the sample; 85% to 90% occur only once, and approximately 0.3% lies in the top ten.

The TCR originated in a young woman with acute or convalescent COVID-19. Material for sequencing was peripheral blood. V is TRBV2 and J is TRBJ2-7; 8 bases map to TRBD2. The chain's CDR3 is CATRRGGPNEQYF. CDR3 coding DNA: TGTGCCACCCGCCGGGGGGGCCCCAACGAGCAGTACTTC.